This T cell receptor beta chain was recovered during a study of early T cells in non-severe SARS-CoV-2 infection (dated by TCRdb to 2020 to 2023). A note on the overall study: Bulk RNA from unsorted whole blood was used for TCR sequencing, so alpha and beta chains could not be paired. General conclusions and limits of the study: Matching against VDJdb was skewed toward anti-spike CD8 responses, likely underestimated virus-specific expansions, and missed private and CD4 specificities.

This was a case-control study nested in a cohort of healthcare workers in London, UK, who had nasopharyngeal swab PCR tests and blood samples taken every week. Healthcare workers were enrolled in the week of the UK lockdown, from 23 to 31 March 2020, and were followed every week for up to 16 weeks. The library was generated by 5' RACE. For sequencing, a NextSeq 500 was employed. To correct for sequencing error and PCR bias, the TCR library protocol tagged individual cDNA molecules with unique molecular identifiers. Sequencing covered both TCR alpha and beta chains, and within each sample the abundances of alpha and beta sequences were tightly co-correlated. Turning to the authors' computational methods: Decombinator V4 was used to annotate TCR sequences for V gene, J gene and CDR3. Expanded TCRs were defined as changing significantly between any two time points under a Poisson model with p below 0.0001. TCR abundances were normalised to the total number of TCRs sequenced per sample and expressed as counts per million. TRAV1-2 paired with TRAJ12, TRAJ20 or TRAJ33 defined MAIT TCRs, while TRAV10 paired with TRAJ18 defined iNKT TCRs. VDJdb, accessed on 1 November 2021, was searched for TCRs annotated for CMV, EBV and SARS-CoV-2, and TCRs annotated for more than one antigen were excluded. TCRdb ran its own pipeline on the public reads, namely fastp trimming at Q25 and MiXCR clone calling, and kept in-frame beta chains. Identical CDR3 protein sequences are pooled into one entry, listed with their most common genes and DNA. These V and J calls are TCRdb output, not the study's own analysis. The sample has approximately 27,000 distinct CDR3 sequences on record, around 5.8% of them singletons. The top ten clonotypes cover roughly 5.2% of the sample.

This clonotype was picked up many times. The antigen it recognizes is unknown. Qualities for individual bases were not recorded, and no much larger clone is one base off. The CDR3 measures 13 amino acids from cysteine to phenylalanine. The read is trimmed to its CDR3 DNA, 39 bases read in frame from base 1. Cut back by 7 bases and 10 bases, the V and J ends lie 14 bases apart. The sequence came from an adult who was a healthcare worker with PCR-confirmed SARS-CoV-2 infection or an uninfected control (not recorded which). Specimen: whole blood. In this chain, TRBV12-3 or TRBV12-4 is recombined with TRBJ1-6; the D gene is not confidently resolved. Here the CDR3 is given as CASNPTARSPLHF. Here is the DNA: TGTGCCAGCAATCCGACGGCTCGATCACCCCTCCACTTT.